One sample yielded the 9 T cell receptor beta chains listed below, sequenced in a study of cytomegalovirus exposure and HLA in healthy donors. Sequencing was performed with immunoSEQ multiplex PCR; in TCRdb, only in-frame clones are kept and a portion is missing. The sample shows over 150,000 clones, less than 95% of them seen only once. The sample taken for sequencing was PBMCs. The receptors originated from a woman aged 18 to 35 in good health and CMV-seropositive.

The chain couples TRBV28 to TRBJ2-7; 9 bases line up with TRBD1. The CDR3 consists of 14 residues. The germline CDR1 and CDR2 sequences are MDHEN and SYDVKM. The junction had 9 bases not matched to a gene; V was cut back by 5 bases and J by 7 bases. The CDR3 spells CASSVTGGAGEQYF. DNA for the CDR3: TGTGCCAGCAGTGTCACAGGGGGCGCGGGGGAGCAGTACTTC.

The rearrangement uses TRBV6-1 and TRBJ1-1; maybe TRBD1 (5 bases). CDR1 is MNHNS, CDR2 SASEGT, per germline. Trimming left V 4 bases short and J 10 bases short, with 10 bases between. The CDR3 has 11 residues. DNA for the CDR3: TGTGCCAGCAGTGCGACCGGGGGAGCTTTCTTT. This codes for CASSATGGAFF.

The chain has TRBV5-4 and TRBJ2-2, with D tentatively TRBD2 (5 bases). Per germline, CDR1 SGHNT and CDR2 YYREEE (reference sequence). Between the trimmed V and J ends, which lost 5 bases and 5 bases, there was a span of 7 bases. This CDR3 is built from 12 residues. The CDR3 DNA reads TGTGCCAGCAGTGGGGAGACCGGGGAGCTGTTTTTT. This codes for CASSGETGELFF. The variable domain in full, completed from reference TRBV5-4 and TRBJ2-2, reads ETGVTQSPTHLIKTRGQQVTLRCSSQSGHNTVSWYQQALGQGPQFIFQYYREEENGRGNFPPRFSGLQFPNYSSELNVNALELDDSALYLCASSGETGELFFGEGSRLTVL.

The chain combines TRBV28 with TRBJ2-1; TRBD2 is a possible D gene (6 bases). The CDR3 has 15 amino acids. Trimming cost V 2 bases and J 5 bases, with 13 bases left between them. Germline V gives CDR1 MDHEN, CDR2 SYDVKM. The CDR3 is CASSLTLGLNNEQFF. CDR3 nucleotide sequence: TGTGCCAGCAGTTTAACCCTCGGACTAAACAATGAGCAGTTCTTC.

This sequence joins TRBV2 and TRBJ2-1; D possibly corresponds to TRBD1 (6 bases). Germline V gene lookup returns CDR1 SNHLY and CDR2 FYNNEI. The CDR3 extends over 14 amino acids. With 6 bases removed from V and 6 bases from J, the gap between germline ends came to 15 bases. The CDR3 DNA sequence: TGTGCCAGCAGCCTACAGGGTTTTGTCAATGAGCAGTTCTTC. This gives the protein CASSLQGFVNEQFF.

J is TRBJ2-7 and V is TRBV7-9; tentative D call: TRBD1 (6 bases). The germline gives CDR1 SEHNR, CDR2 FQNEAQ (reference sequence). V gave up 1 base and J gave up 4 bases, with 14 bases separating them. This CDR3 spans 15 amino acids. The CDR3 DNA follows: TGTGCCAGCAGCTTAGTACAGGGCGTCCAGTACGAGCAGTACTTC. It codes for CASSLVQGVQYEQYF.

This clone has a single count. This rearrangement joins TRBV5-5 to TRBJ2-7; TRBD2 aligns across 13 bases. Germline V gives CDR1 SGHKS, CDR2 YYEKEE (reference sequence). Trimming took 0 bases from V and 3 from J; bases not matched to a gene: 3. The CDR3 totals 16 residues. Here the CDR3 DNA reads TGTGCCAGCAGCTTGGAACTAGCGGGGGGGCACTACGAGCAGTACTTC. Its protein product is CASSLELAGGHYEQYF.

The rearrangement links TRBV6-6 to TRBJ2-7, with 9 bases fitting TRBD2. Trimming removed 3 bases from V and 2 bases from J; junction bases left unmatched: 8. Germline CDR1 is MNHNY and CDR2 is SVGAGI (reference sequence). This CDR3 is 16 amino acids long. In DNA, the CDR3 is TGTGCCAGCAGTTATCCGCCTAGCGGGAATCCCTACGAGCAGTACTTC. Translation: CASSYPPSGNPYEQYF.

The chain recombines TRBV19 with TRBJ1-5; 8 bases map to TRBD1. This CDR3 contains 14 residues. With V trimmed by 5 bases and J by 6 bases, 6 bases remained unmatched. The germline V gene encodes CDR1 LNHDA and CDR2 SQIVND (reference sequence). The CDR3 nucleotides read TGTGCCAGTAGTTGGTCCCAGGGGGCTCAGCCCCAGCATTTT. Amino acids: CASSWSQGAQPQHF.